The clone carrying this T cell receptor beta chain was counted a single time. Its specificity is not known. 13 Jbeta primers and 60 Vbeta primers were used for the PCR. As processed by the authors: An analysis that came later counted 80 million or so unique TCR beta chains, approximately 10 million shared. Some clones are missing from TCRdb's copy, which holds only in-frame ones; the method was immunoSEQ multiplex PCR. The V and J calls and clone size are taken from that table; D and trimming were inferred from the DNA. The data show approximately 160,000 clones, 80% seen once. This record comes from a study of cytomegalovirus exposure and HLA in healthy donors. Notes on the study in general: A few chains tied to CMV proved CMV antigen-specific in vitro. Analysis performed later found about 17,000 TCR beta sequences associated with HLA alleles at 0.05 false discovery rate. HLA restriction was apparent for most CMV-associated TCR beta chains in a later analysis.

Trimming removed 2 bases from V and 2 bases from J, with 13 bases in between. This CDR3 comprises 14 residues. Germline-derived CDR1 and CDR2 are SQVTM and ANQGSEA. The receptor was isolated from a man aged 25 to 40 in good health and CMV-seropositive. The gene calls are TRBV29-1 and TRBJ2-7; D call uncertain. Sequenced input: PBMCs. This chain's CDR3 is CSVELGLTTYEQYF. CDR3 DNA: TGCAGCGTTGAACTAGGCCTCACTACCTACGAGCAGTACTTC.